There are many counts of the clone carrying this TCR beta chain. Looked up from germline, CDR1 is SGHDT and CDR2 is YYEEEE. With 4 bases removed from V and 8 bases from J, the gap between germline ends came to 7 bases. The CDR3 is 11 residues long. This sample is part of a study of low-dose radiotherapy and immunotherapy resistance in tumors. Study-wide background: It was every two weeks, one day before radiation and immunotherapy, that intravenous cyclophosphamide 200 mg/m2 was given.

Primers targeting TRAV and TRBV primed first-strand cDNA, covering alpha and beta chains. The authors amplified TCRs for 20 PCR cycles with a constant-region primer and a V-primer adapter. TCRdb fed the reads into MiXCR, producing one record per CDR3 protein. The sample holds tens of thousands of distinct CDR3 sequences, under 9.5% seen once. The time point was: before trial treatment. Inclusion covered patients whose advanced solid tumors lacked tumor-infiltrating lymphocytes. The chain employs TRBV5-6 and TRBJ2-1, with D uncertain. The source is a male donor with prostate cancer. Material: PBMCs, obtained before treatment. The CDR3 sequence: CASSLMDEQFF. CDR3 sequence (DNA): TGTGCCAGCAGCCTGATGGATGAGCAGTTCTTC.